This T cell receptor (beta chain) was profiled in a study of CD8 T cells in ankylosing spondylitis. Study-wide points: Blood of patients with ankylosing spondylitis appeared to be characterized by a TCR beta motif of several highly homologous variants. Disease-associated clonotypes exhibited CD8+ identity and were relatively infrequent in peripheral blood. Matched synovial fluid from ankylosing spondylitis patients was reported to be enriched for disease-linked clones. Some of these motif variants have turned up before, in reports on reactive arthritis synovial fluid and blood.

V was clipped by 2 bases and J by 2 bases, with 10 bases between them. CDR3 length: 15 amino acids. Germline V gene data show CDR1 as SGHTA and CDR2 as FQGNSA. Quantitative 5'-RACE with molecular barcodes was used to make the TCR beta libraries. TCRdb re-called the 5' RACE reads with MiXCR, one entry per CDR3 protein. The sample lists some 840,000 distinct CDR3 sequences; over 9.5% were seen once. In the case of this clonotype: Its antigen is as yet unknown.

What was sequenced was blood, either unsorted or a sorted T cell fraction (not recorded which). The gene calls are TRBV7-2 and TRBJ1-5, with a weak D call TRBD1 (5 bases). The receptor was derived from a male donor with ankylosing spondylitis. The CDR3 loop is CASSLQRGGNQPQHF. The CDR3 DNA reads TGTGCCAGCAGCTTACAAAGAGGGGGCAATCAGCCCCAGCATTTT. The full variable domain, in which reference TRBV7-2 and TRBJ1-5 provide the parts outside the CDR3, is GAGVSQSPSNKVTEKGKDVELRCDPISGHTALYWYRQSLGQGLEFLIYFQGNSAPDKSGLPSDRFSAERTGGSVSTLTIQRTQQEDSAVYLCASSLQRGGNQPQHFGDGTRLSIL.